The clone carrying this T cell receptor beta chain was counted ten times or more. The antigen remains unidentified. These data are taken from a study of human T cells and chemical hapten exposure. Overall study results and limits: High-frequency TCRs, those above 1 in 1000, stayed the same after DPC sensitization.

Sample time point: patch test 3, about 24 weeks after DPC sensitization. Treatment described: therapeutic diphenylcyclopropenone sensitization with weekly scalp DPC. TCRdb reprocessed the RACE reads with MiXCR, giving one entry per CDR3 protein. Of roughly 71,000 distinct CDR3 sequences in the sample, 11% were seen once. The V end was cut by 0 bases, the J end by 1 base, with 10 bases between. Germline-derived CDR1 and CDR2 are MNHEY and SMNVEV (reference sequence). The CDR3 sequence is 17 residues long. The receptor comes from a woman aged 45-65 years with alopecia areata. Some clones in this sample may be carry-over from other donors' samples. The chain couples TRBV27 to TRBJ2-6; maybe TRBD1 (5 bases). The starting material was whole blood, obtained in connection with sensitization to the hapten diphenylcyclopropenone (DPC). CDR3 coding DNA: TGTGCCAGCAGTTTATCCCCAGGGTTGTCTGGGGCCAACGTCCTGACTTTC. Its translation: CASSLSPGLSGANVLTF.